This is a list of T cell receptor beta chains from one sample in a study of blood T cell repertoires in COVID-19. Measured with immunoSEQ multiplex PCR; TCRdb has only the in-frame clones, and not every one. This table holds some 250,000 clones, 86% found once. Input material: PBMCs or T cells enriched from blood (not recorded which). Source of these receptors: a woman aged 40 to 55 with acute COVID-19. The CDR3 runs from the conserved cysteine through the conserved F or W. Each record gives: V gene, CDR3 protein.

>TRBV24-1
CATSDPGRGGTDTQYF
>TRBV5-8
CASSLADIRNTEAFF
>TRBV10-3
CAISEGLASKQYF
>TRBV27
CASSTNTGELFF
>TRBV19
CATRDRELYNEQFF
>TRBV11-3
CASSNIGLAVSGDTQYF
>TRBV24-1
CATSDLQSASGEATREQFF
>TRBV11-3
CASSPPPILAGHYEQYF
>TRBV24-1
CATSGGRPTDTQYF
>TRBV10-3
CAIRELTSGIGLNEQFF
>TRBV10-3
CAISESRERNSPLHF
>TRBV2
CASSKREAVTGELFF
>TRBV3-1/TRBV3-2
CASSLSGSDNEQFF
>TRBV19
CASSIITGTTNEQFF
>TRBV2
CALFGGAGFVETQYF
>TRBV2
CATRREGVTDTQYF
>TRBV7-3
CASSPLGATGGFYNEQFF
>TRBV27
CASSHGTGGLNTEAFF
>TRBV7-6
CASSLLAGGLGQETQYF
>TRBV7-6
CASSVTGTGFRETQYF
>TRBV11-2
CASTPTPGSGEFF
>TRBV7-9
CASSYRKDRQETQYF
>TRBV6-5
CASSYVGYSPLHF
>TRBV15
CATSKGGTGVRELFF
>TRBV7-9
CASSSPPRVGNNEQFF
>TRBV25-1
CASSETGVQGYTF
>TRBV6-1
CASSEQLVDTQYF
>TRBV3-1/TRBV3-2
CASSSRTDSSYNEQFF
>TRBV11-3
CASSRDRGDGYTF
>TRBV27
CASRGRVGTEAFF
>TRBV18
CASSAGNQPQHF